This T cell receptor beta chain was recorded in a study of identical twins. Study-level findings and limits: Models underpredicted monozygotic twin sharing of out-of-frame TCR alpha.

With regard to this clonotype: Its antigen is unidentified.

The CDR3 extends over 14 amino acids. CDR1 LGHDT and CDR2 YNNKEL come from the germline V gene (reference sequence). V was shortened by 1 base and J by 4 bases, with 11 bases between the two germline ends. Template switching introduced a universal primer site, and the cDNA bore unique molecular identifiers. TCRdb passed the 5' RACE reads through MiXCR, listing each CDR3 protein once. The sample lists 550,000 to 700,000 distinct CDR3 sequences; roughly 9.9% were seen once. The data also belong to a second study, concerning yellow fever vaccine responses in identical twins.

Sequences were obtained from PBMCs. The V gene is TRBV3-1, the J gene TRBJ2-7; D remains ambiguous. The source is a woman under 30 in good health. DNA for the CDR3: TGTGCCAGCAGCCAAGCAATCTCGACTTACGAGCAGTACTTC. Residues: CASSQAISTYEQYF.